This T cell receptor (beta chain) was captured in a study of blood T cell repertoires in COVID-19. On the study more broadly: Researchers got acute and convalescent COVID-19 samples from the United States, Italy and Spain.

V was pared by 3 bases and J by 4 bases, with 18 bases of the junction left unmatched. This CDR3 is built from 18 residues. Germline loops: CDR1 MDHEN, CDR2 SYDVKM. In the authors' workflow: Researchers report that nucleated cell counts were estimated from reference gene primer amplification. Measured with immunoSEQ multiplex PCR; TCRdb has only the in-frame clones, and not every one. The V and J calls and clone size are taken from that table; D and trimming were inferred from the DNA. Seen here are fewer than 150,000 clones, 87% observed once, and the top ten hold roughly 8%. The sequenced material came from peripheral blood. The source of this sequence is a human donor in a cohort sampled during active COVID-19. V gene TRBV28 combines with J gene TRBJ2-7; 7 bases map to TRBD1. As DNA, the CDR3 is TGTGCCAGCAGTTTGTTCATGCCCCCCGGGGACAGACGTTACGAGCAGTACTTC. Residues: CASSLFMPPGDRRYEQYF.